This T cell receptor (beta chain) is from a study of cytomegalovirus exposure and HLA in healthy donors. Whole-study findings and limits: Earlier analysis found most TCR beta V segments productive about 87% or about 30% of the time. Highest at DRB1 and lowest at HLA-C, TCR association rates differed among HLA loci in a later analysis. The authors enumerated over 150 TCR beta chains as linked to cytomegalovirus.

PCR primers comprised 60 Vbeta and 13 Jbeta primers. Authors' analysis steps: Counted up in a later analysis, unique TCR beta chains came to roughly 80 million, with around 11 million shared. Clones were read by immunoSEQ multiplex PCR, and TCRdb kept only the in-frame ones, dropping some. The V and J calls and clone size are taken from that table; D and trimming were inferred from the DNA. The table shows about 75,000 clones, with around 83% occurring only once. Comment on this clone: Its antigen is not known.

The TCR was taken from a man in his 70s in good health and CMV-seropositive. Material: PBMCs.

The CDR3 DNA sequence: TGTGCCAGCAGTTTATTTACAGGCCCGACCTACGAGCAGTACTTC. Translating gives CASSLFTGPTYEQYF. The chain links TRBV27 to TRBJ2-7; D might be TRBD1 (5 bases). Germline V gene lookup returns CDR1 MNHEY and CDR2 SMNVEV (reference sequence). The CDR3 runs 15 residues. The ends were cut back, 1 base at V and 2 bases at J, with 12 bases in the middle.